This paragraph reports one TCR beta chain. The antigen is not known. Profiled with immunoSEQ multiplex PCR; TCRdb holds only in-frame clones, not every one. Among about 61,000 clones listed, around 83% were seen once. The entry originates in a study of OX40 agonist ivuxolimab in advanced cancers. Study in general: Patients received the agonistic anti-OX40 (CD134) antibody ivuxolimab. Hepatocellular carcinoma, melanoma, renal cell or head and neck cancer was diagnosed in the dose-escalation patients. The group had a mean age of around 60 years, ranged from 23 to 79, and was roughly 80% male.

Study observations and caveats: Expanded clones belonging to CD8+ T cells outnumbered, on average, those of CD4+.

Trimming pared 6 bases from V and 6 bases from J, leaving 9 bases between. Germline V gives CDR1 MDHEN, CDR2 SYDVKM. This CDR3 region has 11 residues. Source: CD4+ or CD8+ T cells sorted from blood, taken in a trial of the OX40 agonist ivuxolimab. The V and J genes are TRBV28 and TRBJ2-7; D is perhaps TRBD2 (6 bases). This TCR was recovered from an adult with an advanced solid tumor such as melanoma, head and neck, liver or kidney cancer. The CDR3, as DNA: TGTGCCAGCAGCTCGACTAGCGAGCAGTACTTC. Its translation: CASSSTSEQYF.